This is a list of T cell receptor beta chains from one sample in a study of T-cell reconstitution after alpha-beta-depleted transplantation in children. TCRdb called the PCR reads again in MiXCR, with one record for every CDR3 protein. The profile shows approximately 400,000 distinct CDR3 sequences, roughly a tenth of them singletons. Sequencing used PBMCs from the stem cell graft donor, obtained from the stem cell graft. These TCRs come from a human donor who donated a stem cell graft to a child with acute myeloid leukemia. CDR3s include the opening cysteine and the closing phenylalanine or tryptophan. Each record gives: CDR3 length, V gene, D gene, J gene, clone size, CDR3 DNA, CDR3 protein. A D gene is named only where the DNA matches it firmly. Only part of the rows carry a size: once, few, many, or a class if the clone is expanded.

>14|TRBV4-1|NA|TRBJ2-3|many
TGCGCCAGCAGCCAAGGACTATACACAGATACGCAGTATTTT
CASSQGLYTDTQYF
>10|TRBV30|NA|TRBJ1-2|few
TGTGCCTGGAGTGGTCGCGGCTACACCTTC
CAWSGRGYTF
>12|TRBV25-1|NA|TRBJ1-1|many
TGTGCCAGCAGGGATTACGCAACTGAAGCTTTCTTT
CASRDYATEAFF
>15|TRBV28|TRBD1|TRBJ1-2|many
TGTGCCAGCAGTGACCCCGGGACAGGGCACTATGGCTACACCTTC
CASSDPGTGHYGYTF
>13|TRBV15|NA|TRBJ1-1|once
TGTGCCACCAGCCTGGACGGGGGCACTGAAGCTTTCTTT
CATSLDGGTEAFF
>13|TRBV5-1|NA|TRBJ2-3|few
TGCGCCAGCAGTTTCCGGGATGCAGATACGCAGTATTTT
CASSFRDADTQYF
>21|TRBV5-1|TRBD2|TRBJ2-3|many
TGCGCCAGCAGCTTGTCCGGAAGACTAGCGGGAGTGGATAGCTTCGCAGATACGCAGTATTTT
CASSLSGRLAGVDSFADTQYF
>18|TRBV27|NA|TRBJ2-6|NA
TGTGCCAGCAGTCCCGTGGCAGGGGCCGACTCTGGGGCCAACGTCCTGACTTTC
CASSPVAGADSGANVLTF
>15|TRBV5-1|TRBD1|TRBJ1-4|many
TGCGCCAGCAGCTTGGGACAGGGGCGGGACGAAAAACTGTTTTTT
CASSLGQGRDEKLFF
>15|TRBV4-1|NA|TRBJ2-1|few
TGCGCCAGCAGCCAATTCCCCCGGACGGGCGATGAGCAGTTCTTC
CASSQFPRTGDEQFF
>16|TRBV9|NA|TRBJ2-2|once
TGTGCCAGCAGCGTAGGTAGCGGCGTCCTTCACGGGGAGCTGTTTTTT
CASSVGSGVLHGELFF
>17|TRBV18|TRBD2|TRBJ2-3|NA
TGTGCCAGCTCACCAAAGCGGGGGAGGCCCGGCACAGATACGCAGTATTTT
CASSPKRGRPGTDTQYF
>17|TRBV12-3/TRBV12-4|NA|TRBJ1-1|NA
TGTGCCAGCACAATACCGGGACCGGTCTATCTGAACACTGAAGCTTTCTTT
CASTIPGPVYLNTEAFF
>15|TRBV6-1|NA|TRBJ1-5|few
TGTGCCAGTCAAATTTCGGGGGATCGCAATCAGCCCCAGCATTTT
CASQISGDRNQPQHF
>12|TRBV5-1|NA|TRBJ1-2|few
TGCGCCAGCAGCCCACAGAGCTATGGCTACACCTTC
CASSPQSYGYTF
>15|TRBV5-1|NA|TRBJ2-1|few
TGCGCCAGCAGCTTGTTTAGCGACCCCTACAATGAGCAGTTCTTC
CASSLFSDPYNEQFF
>12|TRBV6-5|NA|TRBJ2-1|few
TGTGCCAGCAAGGATGGGACTTCTGAGCAGTTCTTC
CASKDGTSEQFF
>11|TRBV2|NA|TRBJ1-1|many
TGTGCCAGCAGTGAGGTAGCTGAAGCTTTCTTT
CASSEVAEAFF
>14|TRBV7-2|NA|TRBJ2-7|many
TGTGCCAGCAGCCGTGACGGTGGGCCCTACGAGCAGTACTTC
CASSRDGGPYEQYF
>16|TRBV6-2/TRBV6-3|TRBD2|TRBJ2-1|NA
TGTGCCAGCAGTGACTCGACTAGCGGGGGGTCCCATGAGCAGTTCTTC
CASSDSTSGGSHEQFF
>14|TRBV29-1|NA|TRBJ1-1|NA
TGCAGCGTTGATGGGGGGGCTTTTGTCACTGAAGCTTTCTTT
CSVDGGAFVTEAFF
>14|TRBV20-1|NA|TRBJ2-1|NA
TGCAGTGCTAGAGATCCCCGGCAGGGGCATGAGCAGTTCTTC
CSARDPRQGHEQFF
>17|TRBV6-2/TRBV6-3|TRBD2|TRBJ2-4|NA
TGTGCCAGCAGTCCCGGACCCCTAGCGGTCACCAAAAACATTCAGTACTTC
CASSPGPLAVTKNIQYF
>17|TRBV5-4|TRBD2|TRBJ2-7|once
TGTGCCAGCAGCTCTTGGACTAGCGGGCGAGGGGGCTACGAGCAGTACTTC
CASSSWTSGRGGYEQYF
>14|TRBV6-1|NA|TRBJ1-5|NA
TGTGCCAGCACCAGGGCCCATAGCAATCAGCCCCAGCATTTT
CASTRAHSNQPQHF
>15|TRBV6-1|TRBD2|TRBJ2-1|many
TGTGCCAGCAGTGGGCGACTAGCGGGTGCCAATGAGCAGTTCTTC
CASSGRLAGANEQFF
>15|TRBV29-1|NA|TRBJ2-5|many
TGCAGCGTTGAAGAATCGAGCCTCCCCCAAGAGACCCAGTACTTC
CSVEESSLPQETQYF
>12|TRBV20-1|NA|TRBJ2-1|few
TGCAGTGCTCTAACTCGCTGGGATGAGCAGTTCTTC
CSALTRWDEQFF
>16|TRBV29-1|TRBD2|TRBJ2-3|NA
TGCAGCGTTGAAGGGTCCAGCGGGGGGGCTGGAGATACGCAGTATTTT
CSVEGSSGGAGDTQYF
>19|TRBV11-2|TRBD2|TRBJ2-3|few
TGTGCCAGCAGCCCCACCCCGCTAGCGGGGGGCCAGGTGACAGATACGCAGTATTTT
CASSPTPLAGGQVTDTQYF
>14|TRBV7-2|NA|TRBJ1-2|many
TGTGCCAGCAGCTTATTGGGGGGAGACTATGGCTACACCTTC
CASSLLGGDYGYTF
>13|TRBV27|NA|TRBJ1-3|few
TGTGCCAGCAGTTCGCAGGGCGGAAACACCATATATTTT
CASSSQGGNTIYF
>16|TRBV20-1|NA|TRBJ2-5|NA
TGCAGTGCTCCATGGGCCGTGGACAGCCTTCAAGAGACCCAGTACTTC
CSAPWAVDSLQETQYF
>15|TRBV6-1|NA|TRBJ2-3|few
TGTGCCAGCAGTGTGGGGGGACTTTCCACAGATACGCAGTATTTT
CASSVGGLSTDTQYF
>15|TRBV2|NA|TRBJ2-3|few
TGTGCCAGCAGCCCAACTCTAGTAACGACAGATACGCAGTATTTT
CASSPTLVTTDTQYF
>16|TRBV20-1|TRBD2|TRBJ2-3|NA
TGCAGTGCTACCGGGGGGGGTGGCGTGGACCCAGATACGCAGTATTTT
CSATGGGGVDPDTQYF